The 9 T cell receptor beta chains below were found in one sample sequenced in a study of glioma-infiltrating T cells after dendritic cell vaccination. The protocol was immunoSEQ multiplex PCR, while the TCRdb copy is restricted to in-frame clones and leaves out a portion. The table has some 110,000 clones, 90% seen once. The time point is: after dendritic cell vaccination, including at tumor progression/relapse. The sample in question was blood, obtained after dendritic cell vaccination. The receptors here all came from a human donor with glioblastoma.

J is TRBJ1-1 and V is TRBV18; the D is unclear. Germline V lookup: CDR1 KGHSH, CDR2 LQKENI. The CDR3 is 13 amino acids. Trimming cost V 4 bases and J 6 bases, with 12 bases left between them. The CDR3 coding sequence is TGTGCCAGCTCACAATCGGAGCCCTCTGAAGCTTTCTTT. As protein: CASSQSEPSEAFF.

The genes are TRBV2 and TRBJ1-1; D remains ambiguous. The CDR3 is 14 amino acids. Germline CDR1 SNHLY, CDR2 FYNNEI. V was shortened by 5 bases and J by 5 bases, with 15 bases between the two germline ends. CDR3: CASSPLIGRTEAFF. The CDR3 DNA sequence: TGTGCCAGCAGTCCCCTAATTGGGAGGACTGAAGCTTTCTTT.

J is TRBJ2-2 and V is TRBV7-9; the D gene is possibly TRBD2 (5 bases). With 1 base removed from V and 2 bases from J, the gap between germline ends came to 11 bases. The CDR3 runs to 16 residues. The V gene's germline CDR1 is SEHNR and CDR2 FQNEAQ (reference sequence). The CDR3 here is CASSLERAANTGELFF. CDR3 in DNA: TGTGCCAGCAGCTTAGAGCGAGCGGCTAACACCGGGGAGCTGTTTTTT.

The chain uses TRBV7-6 and TRBJ1-1; no clear D gene. Per germline, CDR1 SGHVS and CDR2 FNYEAQ. The CDR3 totals 13 residues. Trimming pared 5 bases from V and 0 bases from J, leaving 7 bases between. The chain's CDR3 is CASSPTLNTEAFF. The CDR3 nucleotides read TGTGCCAGCAGCCCGACACTGAACACTGAAGCTTTCTTT.

The gene calls are TRBV19 and TRBJ2-7; maybe TRBD2 (6 bases). Trimming took 4 bases from V and 3 from J, leaving 19 bases between them. This CDR3 spans 16 amino acids. CDR1 LNHDA and CDR2 SQIVND come from the germline V gene (reference sequence). The CDR3 loop reads CASSTSSGTYNYEQYF. Here the CDR3 DNA reads TGTGCCAGTAGTACCTCGTCGGGGACTTATAACTACGAGCAGTACTTC.

The rearrangement links TRBV29-1 to TRBJ1-4; D gene uncertain. The germline V and J ends were trimmed by 7 bases and 4 bases, with 16 bases remaining between them. CDR1 and CDR2 (germline): SQVTM, ANQGSEA. The CDR3 consists of 14 residues. CDR3 amino acids: CSAMEAGFNEKLFF. The DNA for the CDR3 is TGCAGCGCCATGGAGGCAGGCTTTAATGAAAAACTGTTTTTT.

The genes are TRBV7-8 and TRBJ1-2; D might be TRBD1 (5 bases). The CDR3 runs to 15 residues. V was trimmed by 4 bases and J by 4 bases, leaving 16 bases between them. Germline V CDR1 and CDR2: SGHVS, FQNEAQ. CDR3 DNA: TGTGCCAGCAGCTCCGCGACAGCAACCTCCTATGGCTACACCTTC. As protein: CASSSATATSYGYTF.

The CDR3 loop is CASHGTSGGTQYF. CDR3 coding DNA: TGTGCCTCTCACGGGACTAGCGGGGGTACGCAGTATTTT. The chain has TRBV30 and TRBJ2-3, with 14 bases fitting TRBD2. Per the germline V gene, CDR1 is GTSNPN and CDR2 is SVGIG (reference sequence). J lost 8 bases, V lost 7 bases, and 5 bases had no gene match. The CDR3 is made up of 13 amino acids.

The chain employs TRBV10-1 and TRBJ2-3, with 9 bases matching TRBD1. Trimming removed 4 bases from V and 7 bases from J; junction bases left unmatched: 9. From germline, CDR1 is WNHNN and CDR2 SYGVQD (reference sequence). This CDR3 has 15 residues. The CDR3 coding sequence is TGCGCCAGCAGTGCACCCGGGACAGGGCAATATACGCAGTATTTT. Residues: CASSAPGTGQYTQYF.